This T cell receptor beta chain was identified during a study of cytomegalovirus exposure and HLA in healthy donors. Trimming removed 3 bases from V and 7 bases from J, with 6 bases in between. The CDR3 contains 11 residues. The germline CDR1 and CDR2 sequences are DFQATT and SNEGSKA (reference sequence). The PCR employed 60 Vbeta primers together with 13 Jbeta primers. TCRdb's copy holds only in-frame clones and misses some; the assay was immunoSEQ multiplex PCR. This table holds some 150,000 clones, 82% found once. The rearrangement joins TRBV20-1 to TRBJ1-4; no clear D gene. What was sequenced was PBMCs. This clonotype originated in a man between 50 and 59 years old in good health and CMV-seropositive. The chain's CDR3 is CSASSVEKLFF. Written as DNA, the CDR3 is TGCAGTGCTAGCTCGGTTGAAAAACTGTTTTTT.